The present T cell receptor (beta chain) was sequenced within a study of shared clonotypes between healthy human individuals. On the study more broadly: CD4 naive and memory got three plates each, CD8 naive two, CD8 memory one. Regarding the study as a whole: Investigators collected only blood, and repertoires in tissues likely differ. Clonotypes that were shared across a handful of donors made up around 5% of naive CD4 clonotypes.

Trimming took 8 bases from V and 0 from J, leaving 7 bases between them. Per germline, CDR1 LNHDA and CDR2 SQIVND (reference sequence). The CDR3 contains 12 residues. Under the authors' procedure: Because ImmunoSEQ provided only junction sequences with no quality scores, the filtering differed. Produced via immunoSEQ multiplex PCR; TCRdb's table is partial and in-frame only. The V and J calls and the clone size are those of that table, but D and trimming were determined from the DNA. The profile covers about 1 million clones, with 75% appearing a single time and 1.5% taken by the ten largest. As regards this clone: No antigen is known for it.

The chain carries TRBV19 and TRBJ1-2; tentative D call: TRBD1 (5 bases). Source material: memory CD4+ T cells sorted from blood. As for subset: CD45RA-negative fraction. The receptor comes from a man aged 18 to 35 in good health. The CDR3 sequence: CASGAANYGYTF. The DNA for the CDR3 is TGTGCCAGTGGGGCCGCTAACTATGGCTACACCTTC.